The present TCR beta chain was sequenced within a study of siplizumab effects on memory and regulatory T cells. Findings and limits, study-wide: The study found that siplizumab significantly reduced alloreactive sequences traceable to unstimulated CD4+ memory cells. Suppressive activity of Tregs proliferating in siplizumab cultures remained unconfirmed. Mappable alloreactive CD4+ clones came from Treg cells about 65% of the time on average with siplizumab, against roughly 27% in controls. Roughly 80-97% of proliferating CD4+ or CD8+ clones lacked an assignable naive or memory phenotype.

Trimming removed 8 bases from V and 7 bases from J, with 15 bases in between. This CDR3 spans 13 amino acids. The germline V gene has CDR1 MNHNS and CDR2 SASEGT. Note on this clone: The antigen is unknown.

Repertoires were generated with immunoSEQ multiplex PCR, while TCRdb's copy carries only in-frame clones and drops some. The sample carries about 82,000 clones, around 90% recorded once. Sequenced sample: Tregs sorted from blood. This chain uses TRBV6-1 with TRBJ2-1; D might be TRBD2 (6 bases). This clonotype originated in a human donor in good health. The CDR3 sequence is CASSGPGGNEQFF. The CDR3 DNA sequence: TGTGCCAGCTCCGGCCCAGGAGGGAATGAGCAGTTCTTC.